There are a few counts of the clone carrying this T cell receptor (beta chain). In each case, RNA was isolated and then reverse transcribed into cDNA as the sequencing template. Clones were sequenced by immunoSEQ multiplex PCR, and TCRdb holds only the in-frame ones, with some missing. The sample shows a few hundred thousand clones, approximately 60% of them seen only once. This sample was taken from a study of CD8+ T cells in alopecia areata. Germline V gives CDR1 SGHDT, CDR2 YYEEEE. J lost 4 bases, V lost 4 bases, and 2 bases had no gene match. The CDR3 covers 12 residues. Material: CD8+ T cells sorted from blood. The receptor comes from a human donor in good health. The chain is built from TRBV5-6 and TRBJ2-7, with 7 nucleotides matching TRBD1. CDR3 in amino acids: CASSQQGYEQYF. Here the CDR3 DNA reads TGTGCCAGCAGCCAACAGGGGTACGAGCAGTACTTC.